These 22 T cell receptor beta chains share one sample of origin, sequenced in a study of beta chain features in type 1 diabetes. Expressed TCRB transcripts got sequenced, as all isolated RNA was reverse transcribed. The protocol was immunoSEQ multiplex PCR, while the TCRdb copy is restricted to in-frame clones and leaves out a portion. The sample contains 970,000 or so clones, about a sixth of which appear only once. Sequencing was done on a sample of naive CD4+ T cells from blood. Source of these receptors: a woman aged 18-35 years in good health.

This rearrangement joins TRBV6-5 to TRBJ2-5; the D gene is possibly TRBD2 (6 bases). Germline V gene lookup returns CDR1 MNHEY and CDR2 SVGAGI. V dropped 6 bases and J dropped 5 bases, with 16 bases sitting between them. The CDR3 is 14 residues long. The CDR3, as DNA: TGTGCCAGCAGATCGGACTATTCCAGTGAGACCCAGTACTTC. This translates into CASRSDYSSETQYF.

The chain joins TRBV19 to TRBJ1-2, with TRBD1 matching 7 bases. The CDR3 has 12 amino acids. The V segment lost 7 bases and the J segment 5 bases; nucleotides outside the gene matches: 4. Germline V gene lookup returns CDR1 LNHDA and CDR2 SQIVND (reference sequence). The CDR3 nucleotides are TGTGCCAGTATCGGGACAGCTTATGGCTACACCTTC. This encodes CASIGTAYGYTF.

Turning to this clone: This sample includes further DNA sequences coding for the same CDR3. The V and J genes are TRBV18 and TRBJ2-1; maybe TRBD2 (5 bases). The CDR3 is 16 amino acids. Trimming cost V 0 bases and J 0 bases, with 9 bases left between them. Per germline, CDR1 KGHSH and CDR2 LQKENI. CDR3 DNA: TGTGCCAGCTCACCACCGTCGGGGAGCTCCTACAATGAGCAGTTCTTC. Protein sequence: CASSPPSGSSYNEQFF. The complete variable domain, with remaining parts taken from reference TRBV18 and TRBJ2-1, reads NAGVMQNPRHLVRRRGQEARLRCSPMKGHSHVYWYRQLPEEGLKFMVYLQKENIIDESGMPKERFSAEFPKEGPSILRIQQVVRGDSAAYFCASSPPSGSSYNEQFFGPGTRLTVL.

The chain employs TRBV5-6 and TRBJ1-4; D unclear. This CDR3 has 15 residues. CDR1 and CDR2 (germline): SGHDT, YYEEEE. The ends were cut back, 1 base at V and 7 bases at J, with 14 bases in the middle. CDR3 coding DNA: TGTGCCAGCAGCTTGAGAGGGTCCACTGTTGAAAAACTGTTTTTT. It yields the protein CASSLRGSTVEKLFF.

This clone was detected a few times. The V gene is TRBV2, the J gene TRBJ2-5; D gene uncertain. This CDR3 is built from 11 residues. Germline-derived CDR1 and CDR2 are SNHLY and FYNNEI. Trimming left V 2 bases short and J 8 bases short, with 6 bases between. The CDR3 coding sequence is TGTGCCAGCAGTGAATTCAACACCCAGTACTTC. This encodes CASSEFNTQYF.

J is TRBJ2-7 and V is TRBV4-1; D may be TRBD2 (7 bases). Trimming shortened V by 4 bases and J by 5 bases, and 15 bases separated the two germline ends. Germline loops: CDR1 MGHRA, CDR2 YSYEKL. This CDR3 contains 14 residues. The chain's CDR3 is CASSRVRGANEQYF. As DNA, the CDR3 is TGCGCCAGCAGCCGCGTACGGGGGGCTAACGAGCAGTACTTC.

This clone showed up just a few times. CDR3 loop: CASSKQGGVVGEQFF. CDR3 DNA: TGTGCCAGCAGTAAGCAGGGGGGTGTAGTAGGTGAGCAGTTCTTC. The chain uses TRBV27 and TRBJ2-1; D may be TRBD1 (7 bases). Trimming pared 5 bases from V and 9 bases from J, leaving 20 bases between. This CDR3 has 15 amino acids. From germline, CDR1 is MNHEY and CDR2 SMNVEV (reference sequence).

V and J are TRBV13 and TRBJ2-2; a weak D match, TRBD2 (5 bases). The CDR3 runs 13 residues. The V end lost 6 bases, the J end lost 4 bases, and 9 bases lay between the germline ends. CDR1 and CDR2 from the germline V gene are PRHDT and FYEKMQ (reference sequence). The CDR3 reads CASRDGGTGELFF. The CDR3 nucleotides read TGTGCCAGCAGAGACGGAGGCACCGGGGAGCTGTTTTTT.

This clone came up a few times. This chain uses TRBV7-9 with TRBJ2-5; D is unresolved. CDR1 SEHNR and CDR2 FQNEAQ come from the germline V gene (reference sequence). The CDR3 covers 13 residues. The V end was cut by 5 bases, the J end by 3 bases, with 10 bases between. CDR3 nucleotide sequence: TGTGCCAGCAGCCTCGGCAATGAAGAGACCCAGTACTTC. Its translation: CASSLGNEETQYF.

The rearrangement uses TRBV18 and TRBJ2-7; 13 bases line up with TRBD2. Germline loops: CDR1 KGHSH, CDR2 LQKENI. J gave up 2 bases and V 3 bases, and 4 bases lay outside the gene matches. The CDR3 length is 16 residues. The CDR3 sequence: CASSPIGTSGAYEQYF. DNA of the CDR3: TGTGCCAGCTCACCTATAGGGACTAGCGGGGCCTACGAGCAGTACTTC.

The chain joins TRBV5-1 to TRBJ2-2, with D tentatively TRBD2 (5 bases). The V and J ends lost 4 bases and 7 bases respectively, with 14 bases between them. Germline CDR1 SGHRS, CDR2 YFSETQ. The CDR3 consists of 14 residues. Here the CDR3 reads CASSAALAGGELFF. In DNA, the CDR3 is TGCGCCAGCAGCGCGGCCCTAGCAGGCGGGGAGCTGTTTTTT.

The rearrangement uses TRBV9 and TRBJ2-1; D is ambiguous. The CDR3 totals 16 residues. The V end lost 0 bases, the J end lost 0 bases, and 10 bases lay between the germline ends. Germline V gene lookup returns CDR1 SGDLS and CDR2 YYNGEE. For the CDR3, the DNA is TGTGCCAGCAGCGTAGGGGCGCTCCCCTCCTACAATGAGCAGTTCTTC. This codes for CASSVGALPSYNEQFF.

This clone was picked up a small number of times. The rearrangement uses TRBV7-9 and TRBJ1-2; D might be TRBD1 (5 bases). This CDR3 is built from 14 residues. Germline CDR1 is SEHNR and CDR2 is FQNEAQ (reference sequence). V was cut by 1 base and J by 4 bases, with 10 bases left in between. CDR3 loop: CASSLGGSGYGYTF. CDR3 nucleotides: TGTGCCAGCAGCTTAGGGGGGAGCGGCTATGGCTACACCTTC.

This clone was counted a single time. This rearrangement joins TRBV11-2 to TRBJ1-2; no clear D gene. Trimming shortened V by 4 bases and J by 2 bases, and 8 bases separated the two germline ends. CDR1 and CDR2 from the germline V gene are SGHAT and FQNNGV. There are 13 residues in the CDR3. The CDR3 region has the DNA TGTGCCAGCAGCTCACGGGTCAACTATGGCTACACCTTC. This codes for CASSSRVNYGYTF.

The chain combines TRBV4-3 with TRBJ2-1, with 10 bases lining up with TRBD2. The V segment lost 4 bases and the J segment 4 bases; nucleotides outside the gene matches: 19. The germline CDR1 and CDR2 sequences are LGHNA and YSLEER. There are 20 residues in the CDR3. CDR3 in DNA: TGCGCCAGCAGCCCGACGGGACTAGCGCCTCTCCCGCCTTTTTACAATGAGCAGTTCTTC. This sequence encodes CASSPTGLAPLPPFYNEQFF.

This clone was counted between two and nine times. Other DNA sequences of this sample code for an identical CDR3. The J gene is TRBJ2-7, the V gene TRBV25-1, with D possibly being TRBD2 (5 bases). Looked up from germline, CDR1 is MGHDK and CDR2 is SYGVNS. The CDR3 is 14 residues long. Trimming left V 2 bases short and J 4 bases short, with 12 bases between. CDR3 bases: TGTGCCAGCAGTGAACGTGGGAGTTTGTACGAGCAGTACTTC. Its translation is CASSERGSLYEQYF.

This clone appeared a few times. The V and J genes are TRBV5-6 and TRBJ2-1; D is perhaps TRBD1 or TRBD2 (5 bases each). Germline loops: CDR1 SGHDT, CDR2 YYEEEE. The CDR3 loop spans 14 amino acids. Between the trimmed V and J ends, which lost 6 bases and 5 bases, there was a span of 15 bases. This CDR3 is CASTEGRQNNEQFF. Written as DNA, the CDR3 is TGTGCCAGCACCGAGGGGCGCCAAAACAATGAGCAGTTCTTC.

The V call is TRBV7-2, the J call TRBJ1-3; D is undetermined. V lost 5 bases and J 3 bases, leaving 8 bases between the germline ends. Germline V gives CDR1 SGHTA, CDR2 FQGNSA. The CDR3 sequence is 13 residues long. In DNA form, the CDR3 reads TGTGCCAGCAGCCCCTCTATTGGAAACACCATATATTTT. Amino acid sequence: CASSPSIGNTIYF.

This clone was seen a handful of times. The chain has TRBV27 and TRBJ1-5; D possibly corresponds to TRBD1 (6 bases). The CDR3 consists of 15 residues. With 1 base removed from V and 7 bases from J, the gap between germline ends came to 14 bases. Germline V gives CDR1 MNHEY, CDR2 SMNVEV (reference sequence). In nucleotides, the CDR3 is TGTGCCAGCAGTTTATTGGCGGGGGGCTGGCAGCCCCAGCATTTT. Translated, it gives CASSLLAGGWQPQHF.

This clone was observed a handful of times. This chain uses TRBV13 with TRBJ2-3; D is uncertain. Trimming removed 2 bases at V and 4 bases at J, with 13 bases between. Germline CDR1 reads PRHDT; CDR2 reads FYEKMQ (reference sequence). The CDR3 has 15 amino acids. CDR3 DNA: TGTGCCAGCAGCTTACTGAGTATTGCGGCAGATACGCAGTATTTT. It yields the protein CASSLLSIAADTQYF.

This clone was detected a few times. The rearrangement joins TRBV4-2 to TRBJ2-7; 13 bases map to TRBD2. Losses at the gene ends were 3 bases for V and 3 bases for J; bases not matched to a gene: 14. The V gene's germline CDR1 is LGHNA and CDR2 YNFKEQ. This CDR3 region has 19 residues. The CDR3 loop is CASSQGRGLGLAGNYEQYF. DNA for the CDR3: TGTGCCAGCAGCCAGGGCAGGGGGCTGGGACTAGCGGGGAACTACGAGCAGTACTTC.

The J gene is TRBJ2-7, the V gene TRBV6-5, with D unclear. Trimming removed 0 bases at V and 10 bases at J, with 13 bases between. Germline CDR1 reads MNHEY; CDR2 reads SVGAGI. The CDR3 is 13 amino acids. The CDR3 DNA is TGTGCCAGCAGTTACTCGAGGCCTTCCGAACAGTACTTC. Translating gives CASSYSRPSEQYF.